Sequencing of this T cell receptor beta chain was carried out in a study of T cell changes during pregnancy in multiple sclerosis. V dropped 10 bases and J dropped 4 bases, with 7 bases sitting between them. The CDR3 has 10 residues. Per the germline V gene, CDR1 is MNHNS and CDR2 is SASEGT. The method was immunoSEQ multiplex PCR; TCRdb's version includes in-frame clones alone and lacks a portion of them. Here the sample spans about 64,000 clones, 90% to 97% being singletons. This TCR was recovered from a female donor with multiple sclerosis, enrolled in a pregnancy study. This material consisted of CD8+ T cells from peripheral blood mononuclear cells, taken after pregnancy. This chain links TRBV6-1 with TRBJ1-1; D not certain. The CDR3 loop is CATLFTEAFF. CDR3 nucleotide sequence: TGTGCCACCCTATTCACTGAAGCTTTCTTT.